The rows below give T cell receptor beta chains drawn from one sample of a study of blood T cell repertoires in COVID-19. The method was immunoSEQ multiplex PCR; TCRdb's version includes in-frame clones alone and lacks a portion of them. The data hold 100,000 to 150,000 clones, with about 77% observed a single time. Sequencing used peripheral blood. The source of these receptors is a human donor in a cohort sampled during active COVID-19. CDR3s include the opening cysteine and the closing phenylalanine or tryptophan. The D gene is left open where the match is weak. Size is omitted from some rows. Given values are once, few, many or a class for expanded clones.

V gene	clone size	D gene	J gene	CDR3 protein	CDR3 DNA
TRBV18	.	.	TRBJ2-7	CASSQGTFYEQYF	TGTGCCAGCTCACAAGGGACTTTCTACGAGCAGTACTTC
TRBV18	.	.	TRBJ1-1	CASSSLPGVTEAFF	TGTGCCAGCTCATCCTTGCCTGGAGTCACTGAAGCTTTCTTT
TRBV6-5	.	TRBD1	TRBJ1-1	CASSPTGGNTEAFF	TGTGCCAGCAGCCCGACAGGGGGCAACACTGAAGCTTTCTTT
TRBV19	few	.	TRBJ1-2	CATNSREQKDNTF	TGTGCCACCAATAGCCGGGAGCAGAAGGACAACACCTTC
TRBV7-2	.	TRBD1	TRBJ2-3	CASSRRTGSTDTQYF	TGTGCCAGCAGCCGGCGGACAGGGAGCACAGATACGCAGTATTTT
TRBV7-8	.	.	TRBJ1-5	CASSLAIEVSNQPQHF	TGTGCCAGCAGCTTAGCGATTGAGGTTAGCAATCAGCCCCAGCATTTT
TRBV15	few	TRBD1	TRBJ2-7	CATSRGTGVSYEQYF	TGTGCCACCAGCAGAGGGACAGGGGTATCCTACGAGCAGTACTTC
TRBV18	.	.	TRBJ2-7	CASSPPGLLLGYF	TGTGCCAGCTCACCACCGGGACTCCTACTGGGGTACTTC
TRBV5-4	few	.	TRBJ2-2	CASSFSTGELFF	TGTGCCAGCAGCTTTTCGACCGGGGAGCTGTTTTTT
TRBV4-3	.	TRBD2	TRBJ2-1	CASSQEQRGYNEQFF	TGCGCCAGCAGCCAAGAGCAGCGGGGCTACAATGAGCAGTTCTTC
TRBV12-3/TRBV12-4	.	.	TRBJ2-1	CASSTPPGEQFF	TGTGCCAGCAGTACCCCCCCGGGTGAGCAGTTCTTC